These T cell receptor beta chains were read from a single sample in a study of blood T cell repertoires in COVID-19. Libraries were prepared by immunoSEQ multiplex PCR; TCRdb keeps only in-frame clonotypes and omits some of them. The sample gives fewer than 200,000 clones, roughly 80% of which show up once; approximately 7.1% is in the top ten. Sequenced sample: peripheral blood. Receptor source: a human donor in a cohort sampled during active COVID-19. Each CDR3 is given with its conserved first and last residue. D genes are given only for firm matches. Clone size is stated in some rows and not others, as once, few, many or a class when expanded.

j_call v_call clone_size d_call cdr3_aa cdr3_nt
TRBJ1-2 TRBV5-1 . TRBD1 CASSEGQGWGYTF TGCGCCAGCTCCGAAGGACAGGGCTGGGGCTACACCTTC
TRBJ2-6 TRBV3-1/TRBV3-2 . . CASSWLESNVLTF TGTGCCAGCAGCTGGCTGGAGTCCAACGTCCTGACTTTC
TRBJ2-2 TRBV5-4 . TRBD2 CASSSKRGTINTGELFF TGTGCCAGCAGCTCCAAGCGGGGCACGATAAACACCGGGGAGCTGTTTTTT
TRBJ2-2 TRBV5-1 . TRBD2 CASSLWLAGGPGELFF TGCGCCAGCAGCTTGTGGCTAGCGGGGGGTCCCGGGGAGCTGTTTTTT
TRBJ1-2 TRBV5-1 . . CASTLGPEMSNYGYTF TGCGCCAGCACCCTGGGGCCGGAGATGTCTAACTATGGCTACACCTTC
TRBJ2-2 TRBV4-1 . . CASSQGGRGTGELFF TGCGCCAGCAGCCAAGGCGGCAGGGGCACCGGGGAGCTGTTTTTT
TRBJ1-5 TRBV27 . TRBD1 CASSLLGTGDQPQHF TGTGCCAGCAGTTTACTGGGGACAGGGGACCAGCCCCAGCATTTT
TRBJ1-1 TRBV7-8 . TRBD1 CASSPDRGSDYTEAFF TGTGCCAGCAGCCCCGACAGGGGATCAGATTATACTGAAGCTTTCTTT
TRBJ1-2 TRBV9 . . CASSVGSYEAGGYTF TGTGCCAGCAGCGTAGGGAGCTACGAGGCGGGTGGCTACACCTTC
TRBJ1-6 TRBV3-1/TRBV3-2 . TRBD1 CASSQEMTGYNSPLHF TGTGCCAGCAGCCAAGAAATGACAGGGTATAATTCACCCCTCCACTTT
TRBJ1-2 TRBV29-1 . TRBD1 CSVDTGGSGYTF TGCAGCGTTGACACAGGGGGCAGTGGCTACACCTTC
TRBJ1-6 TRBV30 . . CAWGGLEESPLHF TGTGCCTGGGGGGGGTTGGAGGAGTCACCCCTCCACTTT
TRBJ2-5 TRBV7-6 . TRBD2 CASSFSSGGPQETQYF TGTGCCAGCAGCTTTTCTAGCGGGGGCCCCCAAGAGACCCAGTACTTC
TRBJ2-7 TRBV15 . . CATSRDPGRTYEQYF TGTGCCACCAGCAGAGACCCAGGGCGAACCTACGAGCAGTACTTC
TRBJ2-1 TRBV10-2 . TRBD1 CASRGTGQGSYNEQFF TGCGCCAGCAGAGGAACCGGACAGGGCTCCTACAATGAGCAGTTCTTC
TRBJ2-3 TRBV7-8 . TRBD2 CASSRGLAGGLRDTQYF TGTGCCAGCAGCAGGGGACTAGCGGGGGGCCTGAGGGATACGCAGTATTTT
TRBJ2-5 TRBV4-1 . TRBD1 CASSQGGQGASETQYF TGCGCCAGCAGCCAAGGGGGACAGGGGGCGTCGGAGACCCAGTACTTC
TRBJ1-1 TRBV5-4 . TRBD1 CASSLDRDSAFF TGTGCCAGCAGCTTAGACAGGGATTCGGCTTTCTTT
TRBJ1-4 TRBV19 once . CASSIDRNEKLFF TGTGCCAGTAGTATCGACAGAAACGAAAAACTGTTTTTT